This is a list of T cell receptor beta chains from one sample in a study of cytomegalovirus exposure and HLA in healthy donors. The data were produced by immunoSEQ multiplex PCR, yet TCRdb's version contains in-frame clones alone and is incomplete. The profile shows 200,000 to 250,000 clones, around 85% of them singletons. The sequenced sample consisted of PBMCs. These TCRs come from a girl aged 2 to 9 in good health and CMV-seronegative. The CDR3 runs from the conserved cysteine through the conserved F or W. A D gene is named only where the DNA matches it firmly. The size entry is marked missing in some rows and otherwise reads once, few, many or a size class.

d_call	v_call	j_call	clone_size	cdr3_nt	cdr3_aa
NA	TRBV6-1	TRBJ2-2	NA	TGTGCCAGCAGTGAAAGGGCAGGGGTAGTCAACACCGGGGAGCTGTTTTTT	CASSERAGVVNTGELFF
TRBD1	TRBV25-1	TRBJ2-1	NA	TGTGCCAGCTCGACAGGGTATGTAGGTGAGCAGTTCTTC	CASSTGYVGEQFF
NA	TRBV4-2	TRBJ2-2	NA	TGTGCCAGCAGCCCGAACCCAGGAACCGGGGAGCTGTTTTTT	CASSPNPGTGELFF
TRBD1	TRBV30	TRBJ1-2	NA	TGTTCAACTGGGACAGGGAACAATGGCTACACCTTC	CSTGTGNNGYTF
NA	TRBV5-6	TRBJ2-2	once	TGTGCCAGCAGCAGGGGACACCCCGGGGAGCTGTTTTTT	CASSRGHPGELFF
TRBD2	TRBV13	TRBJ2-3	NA	TGTGCCAGCAGCCCCCAGTGGGAGACTAGCTCCCAGTATTTT	CASSPQWETSSQYF
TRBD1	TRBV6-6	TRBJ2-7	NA	TGTGCCAGCAGTTCCCAGGACAGGGAGTCCAACGAGCAGTACTTC	CASSSQDRESNEQYF
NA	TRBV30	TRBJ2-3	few	TGTGCCTGGACCACGACGTGGGGGCATTGGGGTACAGATACGCAGTATTTT	CAWTTTWGHWGTDTQYF
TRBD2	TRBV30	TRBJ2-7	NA	TGTGCCTGGAGGGGGGGGCTAGCGGGAGGCTACGAGCAGTACTTC	CAWRGGLAGGYEQYF
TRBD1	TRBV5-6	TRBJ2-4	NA	TGTGCCAGCAGCTGGGGGACAGGGGGGAACATTCAGTACTTC	CASSWGTGGNIQYF
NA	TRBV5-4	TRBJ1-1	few	TGTGCCAGCACGCGTGCGGGGGACACTGAAGCTTTCTTT	CASTRAGDTEAFF
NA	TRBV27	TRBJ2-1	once	TGTGCCAGCACCATCTACAATGAGCAGTTCTTC	CASTIYNEQFF
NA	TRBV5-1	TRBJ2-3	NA	TGCGCCAGCAGCTTGGTGCGGGACTCCACAGATACGCAGTATTTT	CASSLVRDSTDTQYF
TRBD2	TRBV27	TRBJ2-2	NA	TGTGCCAGCGGCCCACTAGCGGGAGGCACCGGGGAGCTGTTTTTT	CASGPLAGGTGELFF
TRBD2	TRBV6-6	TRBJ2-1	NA	TGTGCCAGCAGTGCCAGCGGGGGCGACAATGAGCAGTTCTTC	CASSASGGDNEQFF
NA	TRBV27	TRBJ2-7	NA	TGTGCCAGCAGTTCCCAGGACCGCGGGTACGAGCAGTACTTC	CASSSQDRGYEQYF
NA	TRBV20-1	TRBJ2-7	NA	TGCAGTGCTAGGGAGGACTGGAACCTGTACTTC	CSAREDWNLYF
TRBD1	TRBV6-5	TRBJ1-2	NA	TGTGCCAGCGGACAGGGGGGAGCTAACTATGGCTACACCTTC	CASGQGGANYGYTF
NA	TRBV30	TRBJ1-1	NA	TGTGCCTGGAGTGTACGGGGAGGTGAGGCTTTCTTT	CAWSVRGGEAFF
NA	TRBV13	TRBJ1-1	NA	TGTGCCAGCAGCCTCAACACTGAAGCTTTCTTT	CASSLNTEAFF
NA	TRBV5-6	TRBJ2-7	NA	TGTGCCAGCAGCTTGCGGGGGATCTACGAGCAGTACTTC	CASSLRGIYEQYF
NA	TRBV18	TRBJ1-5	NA	TGTGCCAGCTCACGCGGGGGGGATCAGCCCCAGCATTTT	CASSRGGDQPQHF
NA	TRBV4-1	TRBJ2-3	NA	TGCGCCAGCAGCCAAGAAGGTTGGGCAGGGCTCGCAGATACGCAGTATTTT	CASSQEGWAGLADTQYF
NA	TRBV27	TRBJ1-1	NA	TGTGCCAGCATTGGTCCGACAGAAGCTTTCTTT	CASIGPTEAFF
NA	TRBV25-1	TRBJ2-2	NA	TGTGCCAGCAGTGAACTCCAGGGTACCGGGGAGCTGTTTTTT	CASSELQGTGELFF
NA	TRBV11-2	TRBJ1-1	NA	TGTGCCAGCAGCTTAAATACAGGGCGGACTGAAGCTTTCTTT	CASSLNTGRTEAFF
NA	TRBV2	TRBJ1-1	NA	TGTGCCAGCAGTGGTGGCAGGGTAGTAGGGGACACTGAAGCTTTCTTT	CASSGGRVVGDTEAFF
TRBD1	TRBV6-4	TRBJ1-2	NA	TGTGCCAGCAGCGGAGCAGGGGGAGCTAACTATGGCTACACCTTC	CASSGAGGANYGYTF
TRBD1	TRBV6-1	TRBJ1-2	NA	TGTGCCAGCGGAACCGGGACAGTTAATGGCTACACCTTC	CASGTGTVNGYTF
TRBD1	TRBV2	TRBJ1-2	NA	TGTGCCAGCAGTGAAGGGGGACAGTACGCCTATGGCTACACCTTC	CASSEGGQYAYGYTF
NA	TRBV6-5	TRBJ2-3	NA	TGTGCCAGCAGGCGGACAGATACGCAGTATTTT	CASRRTDTQYF
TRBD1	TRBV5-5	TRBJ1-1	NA	TGTGCCAGCAGCTTGGTCTGGACAGGGGGACTAAGGAACACTGAAGCTTTCTTT	CASSLVWTGGLRNTEAFF